This T cell receptor beta chain originates from a study of cytomegalovirus exposure and HLA in healthy donors. Study outcomes and limitations: From TCR beta sequences, most subjects' HLA-A and HLA-B alleles were reportedly predicted accurately. Being indistinguishable, some V segments were excluded, TRBV6-2 and TRBV6-3 among them.

This PCR relied on a set of 60 Vbeta primers and 13 Jbeta primers. Assay: immunoSEQ multiplex PCR; the TCRdb copy retains only in-frame clones and omits some. This table holds around 160,000 clones, 79% found once. Per the germline V gene, CDR1 is SNHLY and CDR2 is FYNNEI. Between the trimmed V and J ends, which lost 0 bases and 1 base, there was a span of 6 bases. CDR3 length: 14 amino acids. As regards this clone: Its specificity is not known.

Likely unrecorded immune exposures existed in these nominally healthy donors. Sequenced sample: PBMCs. The TCR originated in a woman between 40 and 55 years old in good health and CMV-seropositive. The rearrangement links TRBV2 to TRBJ2-5; perhaps TRBD2 as D (6 bases). The CDR3 loop is CASSEATSQETQYF. Written as DNA, the CDR3 is TGTGCCAGCAGTGAAGCGACTAGCCAAGAGACCCAGTACTTC. Filled out from reference TRBV2 and TRBJ2-5, the complete variable domain reads EPEVTQTPSHQVTQMGQEVILRCVPISNHLYFYWYRQILGQKVEFLVSFYNNEISEKSEIFDDQFSVERPDGSNFTLKIRSTKLEDSAMYFCASSEATSQETQYFGPGTRLLVL.